These T cell receptor beta chains were read from a single sample in a study of blood T cell repertoires in COVID-19. Assay used: immunoSEQ multiplex PCR; TCRdb lists only in-frame clones, some missing. The sample includes about 190,000 clones, roughly nine tenths seen only once; the top ten take about 1.1%. The sample consisted of peripheral blood. The receptors were gathered from a man younger than 45 with acute or convalescent COVID-19. Both conserved end residues are part of each CDR3. The D gene is left open where the match is weak. The size entry is marked missing in some rows and otherwise reads once, few, many or a size class.

>TRBV6-5|once|TRBJ2-1|NA
TGTGCCAGCTTTTCCCGGGGGACCCCCTACAATGAGCAGTTCTTC
CASFSRGTPYNEQFF
>TRBV10-3|NA|TRBJ2-7|TRBD1
TGTGCCATCAGTGAGGGACAGGGGTACTACGAGCAGTACTTC
CAISEGQGYYEQYF
>TRBV6-4|NA|TRBJ2-7|TRBD2
TGTGCCAGCAGTTTGGGAGGGACTAGCGGGAGGGATCTCTACGAGCAGTACTTC
CASSLGGTSGRDLYEQYF
>TRBV5-8|NA|TRBJ1-2|NA
TGTGCCAGCGGGGCGGGGCGGATCGTCTACACCTTC
CASGAGRIVYTF
>TRBV10-2|NA|TRBJ2-7|TRBD2
TGCGCCAGCTCAGGACTAGCGGATTCCTACGAGCAGTACTTC
CASSGLADSYEQYF
>TRBV29-1|NA|TRBJ1-1|NA
TGCAGCGTTTCCCACAGGTTGAACACTGAAGCTTTCTTT
CSVSHRLNTEAFF
>TRBV5-1|NA|TRBJ2-1|TRBD1
TGCGCCAGCCGTCAGGGGGCCTCCTACAATGAGCAGTTCTTC
CASRQGASYNEQFF
>TRBV19|NA|TRBJ2-1|TRBD2
TGTGCCAGTAGTAGACCTCCGGGACTAACGTCCAATGAGCAGTTCTTC
CASSRPPGLTSNEQFF
>TRBV6-1|NA|TRBJ1-5|NA
TGTGCCAGCAGTGAGCGGACAGAGAATCAGCCCCAGCATTTT
CASSERTENQPQHF
>TRBV5-1|NA|TRBJ1-1|TRBD1
TGCGCCAGCAGCTTGACCAGGGGGCACACTGAAGCTTTCTTT
CASSLTRGHTEAFF
>TRBV30|NA|TRBJ2-5|NA
TGTGCCTGGAGGGTTTCCCCGGGGCAAGAGACCCAGTACTTC
CAWRVSPGQETQYF
>TRBV19|once|TRBJ1-2|NA
TGTGCCAGCCAGGACAGATACTATGGCTACACCTTC
CASQDRYYGYTF
>TRBV18|NA|TRBJ2-2|TRBD2
TGTGCCAGCTCACTCGGGACTAGCGCTGCCGGGGAGCTGTTTTTT
CASSLGTSAAGELFF
>TRBV6-5|NA|TRBJ1-1|NA
TGTGCCAGCACCTTTGGGGCCAACACTGAAGCTTTCTTT
CASTFGANTEAFF
>TRBV4-1|few|TRBJ2-2|TRBD1
TGCGCCAGCAGCCTCACACCCGGGACAGGGTATGGTGGCGGGGAGCTGTTTTTT
CASSLTPGTGYGGGELFF
>TRBV20-1|NA|TRBJ1-5|NA
TGCAGTGCTAGTAGGACAAAAGCTAGCAATCAGCCCCAGCATTTT
CSASRTKASNQPQHF
>TRBV11-2|NA|TRBJ2-1|NA
TGTGCCAGCAGCCCGGGACTGATCTACAATGAGCAGTTCTTC
CASSPGLIYNEQFF
>TRBV19|NA|TRBJ2-5|NA
TGTGCCAGTAGCCTTCGGCCCAGGGGCCAAGAGACCCAGTACTTC
CASSLRPRGQETQYF
>TRBV19|NA|TRBJ2-1|TRBD2
TGTGCCAGTAGTCCCCTAGCGGGAGCGCAGTTCTTC
CASSPLAGAQFF
>TRBV10-2|once|TRBJ1-6|NA
TGCGCCAGCACAGGGGTTAATAATTCACCCCTCCACTTT
CASTGVNNSPLHF
>TRBV14|NA|TRBJ1-1|NA
TGTGCCAGCAGCCAGTTTATGAACACTGAAGCTTTCTTT
CASSQFMNTEAFF
>TRBV19|NA|TRBJ2-7|TRBD1
TGTGCCAGTAGTAACACAGGGGCCCTCTCCTACGAGCAGTACTTC
CASSNTGALSYEQYF
>TRBV24-1|NA|TRBJ2-4|TRBD2
TGTGCCACCAGTGATACCTCTACTAGCGGGAGGAACATTCAGTACTTC
CATSDTSTSGRNIQYF
>TRBV6-1|NA|TRBJ1-5|TRBD1
TGTGCCAGCAGTGACAAAGGGGGCCTCTCTAATCAGCCCCAGCATTTT
CASSDKGGLSNQPQHF
>TRBV27|NA|TRBJ2-5|NA
TGTGCCAGCAGTTCCCTGAGGGAAGTTGCAGAGACCCAGTACTTC
CASSSLREVAETQYF
>TRBV5-8|NA|TRBJ2-5|TRBD2
TGTGCCAGCAGCGATGGCGGGGGGGTTCGAGAGACCCAGTACTTC
CASSDGGGVRETQYF
>TRBV4-2|once|TRBJ1-2|NA
TGTGCCAGCAGCCAAGTCTTAGCGTTGGGCTATGGCTACACCTTC
CASSQVLALGYGYTF
>TRBV5-6|once|TRBJ1-5|TRBD1
TGTGCCAGCAGCCCCGGGACAGGCTTAGGGCCCCAGCATTTT
CASSPGTGLGPQHF
>TRBV28|NA|TRBJ1-5|NA
TGTGCCAGCAGTTTATTGGGGGGGCAGAGCAATCAGCCCCAGCATTTT
CASSLLGGQSNQPQHF
>TRBV5-6|NA|TRBJ2-5|NA
TGTGCCAGCAGCTTGCGGTGGGAGACCCAGTACTTC
CASSLRWETQYF
>TRBV18|NA|TRBJ2-7|TRBD1
TGTGCCAGCTCACCTTCCGGGACAGGCGAGCAGTACTTC
CASSPSGTGEQYF
>TRBV28|NA|TRBJ1-3|NA
TGTGCCAGCATCAACTCAGGGGTGGCTGGAAACACCATATATTTT
CASINSGVAGNTIYF
>TRBV12-3/TRBV12-4|NA|TRBJ2-5|NA
TGTGCCAGCAGAATGCAGCAAGAGACCCAGTACTTC
CASRMQQETQYF
>TRBV7-9|NA|TRBJ1-5|NA
TGTGCCAGCAGCTTTACAGGGATTAGCAATCAGCCCCAGCATTTT
CASSFTGISNQPQHF
>TRBV6-5|NA|TRBJ2-7|TRBD2
TGTGCCAGCACTAGCGGGACGATGATCGGTTACGAGCAGTACTTC
CASTSGTMIGYEQYF
>TRBV6-5|NA|TRBJ1-6|TRBD1
TGTGCCAGCGGAGGAGATAGGGGGCCTTCACCCCTCCACTTT
CASGGDRGPSPLHF
>TRBV24-1|NA|TRBJ2-1|TRBD1
TGTGCCACCAGTGACCGAGGACAGGGAAAATGCAATGAGCAGTTCTTC
CATSDRGQGKCNEQFF
>TRBV5-1|NA|TRBJ2-7|NA
TGCGCCAGCAGCTTCAGACTAGGTTACGAGCAGTACTTC
CASSFRLGYEQYF
>TRBV12-3/TRBV12-4|NA|TRBJ1-2|TRBD1
TGTGCCAGCAGCCCGAGGGGGCGGGATGGCTACACCTTC
CASSPRGRDGYTF
>TRBV3-1/TRBV3-2|NA|TRBJ2-1|TRBD2
TGTGCCAGCAGCCAAGACCGTTTGGGACTAGGCACCTACAATGAGCAGTTCTTC
CASSQDRLGLGTYNEQFF
>TRBV2|NA|TRBJ2-7|NA
TGTGCCAGCAGAAAACAGGGAGGGGACTCCTACGAGCAGTACTTC
CASRKQGGDSYEQYF
>TRBV11-2|few|TRBJ2-5|NA
TGTGCCAGCAGCTCCCGCCTTGGGCAGGAGACCCAGTACTTC
CASSSRLGQETQYF
>TRBV7-2|NA|TRBJ1-3|NA
TGTGCCAGCAGACCTATAGGGGAGGGGCGAGGAAACACCATATATTTT
CASRPIGEGRGNTIYF
>TRBV3-1/TRBV3-2|NA|TRBJ1-3|NA
TGTGCCAGCAGCCGAGGGTCCGGAAACACCATATATTTT
CASSRGSGNTIYF
>TRBV7-2|NA|TRBJ1-2|NA
TGTGCCAGCAGCCTTGGACAGTATTATGGCTACACCTTC
CASSLGQYYGYTF
>TRBV29-1|NA|TRBJ1-2|TRBD1
TGCAGCGTTGAAGGGGACAGACGTAACTATGGCTACACCTTC
CSVEGDRRNYGYTF
>TRBV27|once|TRBJ2-3|TRBD2
TGTGCCAGCAGTGCAAGGACTAGCGGGGGGCCACTAGGTACGCAGTATTTT
CASSARTSGGPLGTQYF
>TRBV3-1/TRBV3-2|NA|TRBJ1-2|TRBD1
TGTGCCAGCAGCCAAACCGGAACAGGGGGCGGAGGCTACACCTTC
CASSQTGTGGGGYTF
>TRBV28|once|TRBJ1-1|TRBD1
TGTGCCAGCAGCCGGGACAGGGTCTGGGGTGGAGCTTTCTTT
CASSRDRVWGGAFF
>TRBV5-6|once|TRBJ1-2|NA
TGTGCCAGCGCCTTGAGGGGGGGAGGTCAGGCTGGCTACACCTTC
CASALRGGGQAGYTF
>TRBV5-6|NA|TRBJ2-5|NA
TGTGCCAGCAGCTTAGGAAGGGGAGAGACCCAGTACTTC
CASSLGRGETQYF
>TRBV5-5|NA|TRBJ1-3|NA
TGTGCCAGCAGCTTAGGGGTTGGAAACACCATATATTTT
CASSLGVGNTIYF